This T cell receptor beta chain was identified during a study of response to subunit inactivated influenza vaccine. General observations from the study: The authors proposed limited new T cell recruitment per seasonal influenza vaccination.

TCRdb reprocessed the RT-PCR reads with MiXCR, giving one entry per CDR3 protein. The profile shows a few hundred thousand distinct CDR3 sequences, around 13% of them singletons. Remarks on this clonotype: Its specificity is unknown.

The CDR3 loop spans 15 amino acids. Unmatched junction bases numbered 11, after V lost 6 bases and J lost 5 bases. This rearrangement joins TRBV12-3 or TRBV12-4 to TRBJ2-5, with 8 bases lining up with TRBD2. The sample here was PBMCs from blood, taken roughly 13 days after vaccination. The source of this sequence is a man aged 45-65 years who received an inactivated influenza vaccine. The CDR3 DNA reads as TGTGCCAGCAGAACCACTAGCGGAGGGAGGGAGACCCAGTACTTC. It is translated as CASRTTSGGRETQYF.